This record covers a single T cell receptor beta chain. What it binds is unknown. This specimen comes from a study of cytomegalovirus exposure and HLA in healthy donors. General study points: Several V segments, TRBV6-2 and TRBV6-3 among them, could not be told apart and were dropped. Several top significant clusters appeared, in a later analysis, to be linked to common viral pathogens. The authors enumerated under 200 TCR beta chains as linked to cytomegalovirus. A missense variant in DCLRE1C was later tied to TCR beta V- and J-gene trimming.

Primers included in the PCR were 60 Vbeta and 13 Jbeta primers. Sequenced by immunoSEQ multiplex PCR; TCRdb stores in-frame clones only, minus some. The data show fewer than 200,000 clones, with 65% to 85% seen just once and approximately 1.8% held by the top ten. There are 15 residues in the CDR3. Trimming shortened V by 4 bases and J by 4 bases, and 17 bases separated the two germline ends. The germline V gene has CDR1 MGHRA and CDR2 YSYEKL. Sequences were obtained from PBMCs. The TCR comes from a middle-aged man in good health and CMV-seropositive. This rearrangement joins TRBV4-1 to TRBJ2-7; possibly TRBD2 for D (6 bases). CDR3 nucleotides: TGCGCCAGCAGCCTCCGGGGAGGACCTACTTACGAGCAGTACTTC. This codes for CASSLRGGPTYEQYF.